This T cell receptor beta chain was retrieved from a study of blood T cell repertoires in COVID-19. Clones were read by immunoSEQ multiplex PCR, and TCRdb kept only the in-frame ones, dropping some. This sample has 70,000 to 90,000 clones, with about 86% found just once. Germline-derived CDR1 and CDR2 are WNHNN and SYGVQD (reference sequence). V was pared by 4 bases and J by 0 bases, with 3 bases between. The length of the CDR3 is 13 residues. This clonotype originated in a man aged 60 to 75 with acute or convalescent COVID-19. The chain couples TRBV10-1 to TRBJ2-2; D uncertain. What was sequenced was peripheral blood. CDR3: CASSVTNTGELFF. The CDR3 bases are TGCGCCAGCAGTGTTACGAACACCGGGGAGCTGTTTTTT.